The subject of this entry is one T cell receptor beta chain. The CDR3 contains 12 residues. V lost 2 bases and J lost 4, with 8 bases in between. CDR1 and CDR2 from the germline V gene are GTSNPN and SVGIG (reference sequence). This record comes from a study of cytomegalovirus exposure and HLA in healthy donors. The PCR had 60 Vbeta and 13 Jbeta primers. Under the authors' procedure: Per a later analysis, the number of unique TCR beta chains was roughly 83 million, of which about 11 million were shared. Profiling relied on immunoSEQ multiplex PCR, and the TCRdb table lists in-frame clones only, not all of them. From that table come the V and J calls and clone size; the DNA was used to work out D and trimming. The data contain approximately 130,000 clones, roughly four fifths of them seen just once; the ten biggest clones take up approximately 1.2%.

This chain joins TRBV30 and TRBJ1-2; D is uncertain. This sequence originates from a boy aged 5-17 years in good health and CMV-seronegative. Sequencing was carried out using PBMCs. DNA for the CDR3: TGTGCCTGGAGTACATCAGTCTATGGCTACACCTTC. This codes for CAWSTSVYGYTF. Full variable domain (outside the CDR3, taken from reference TRBV30 and TRBJ1-2): SQTIHQWPATLVQPVGSPLSLECTVEGTSNPNLYWYRQAAGRGLQLLFYSVGIGQISSEVPQNLSASRPQDRQFILSSKKLLLSDSGFYLCAWSTSVYGYTFGSGTRLTVV.